The entry below gives a single T cell receptor (beta chain) sequence along with its context. Its antigen is currently unknown. Germline CDR1 reads LNHDA; CDR2 reads SQIVND (reference sequence). The CDR3 spans 15 residues. V was clipped by 5 bases and J by 1 base; unmatched bases: 7. This entry belongs to a study of OX40 agonist ivuxolimab in advanced cancers. On the study more broadly: Dosing consisted of intravenous ivuxolimab at 0.01 to 10 mg/kg every 2 weeks. The study's findings and limits: Some nonresponders also had low normalized T-cell clonal expansion.

The assay was immunoSEQ multiplex PCR, and TCRdb's table has in-frame clones only and misses some. The sample includes some 99,000 clones, approximately 95% seen only once; the top ten take roughly 0.17%. The sequence came from an adult with an advanced solid tumor such as melanoma, head and neck, liver or kidney cancer. The input for sequencing was CD4+ or CD8+ T cells sorted from blood, taken in a trial of the OX40 agonist ivuxolimab. The chain is built from TRBV19 and TRBJ2-7; TRBD2 matches 8 bases. Here the CDR3 DNA reads TGTGCCAGTAGTGTCAGCGGGAGTCGGTCCTACGAGCAGTACTTC. Encoded protein: CASSVSGSRSYEQYF.